The entry below describes one T cell receptor (beta chain). The sample holds one count of this clone. No antigen is known for it. The sample holds no much larger clone one base away, and base qualities are not on file. The donors were healthy, HIV-negative adults with no recently reported acute infections or vaccinations. Only Caucasian adults living in Nashville, Tennessee, USA were represented among the donors. Magnetic negative selection was used to enrich CD4+ T cells, after which naive cells were positively selected on CD45RA and the negative fraction became the memory subset. Blood was obtained by leukapheresis, after which PBMCs were separated by Ficoll-Histopaque density gradient centrifugation and cryopreserved in liquid nitrogen vapor phase. Purity and quantity of every magnetically sorted T cell population were checked by analytical flow cytometry. From each sorted fraction, genomic DNA was isolated and quantified by UV absorbance on a Nanodrop 2000c.

Including the terminal cysteine and phenylalanine, the CDR3 comprises 13 residues. Kept here is only the CDR3 DNA, which spans 39 bases and is read in frame from base 1. CDR1 and CDR2 were assigned from the germline V gene as MNHNS and SASEGT. Trimming accounts for 5 bases at V and 4 bases at J, while the number of junction bases matched to no gene is 2. Using the deep immunoSEQ assay, multiplex PCR amplified TCR CDR3 regions from genomic DNA. For each cell subset, the extracted genomic DNA was distributed evenly across all wells of several immunoSEQ 96-well plates, and each plate served as one replicate. For sorted subsets, each replicate PCR was loaded with about 200 ng genomic DNA, equivalent to 30,000 or so T cell genomes. The purified libraries were quantified using a Qubit 3.0 fluorometer, sized with a Bioanalyzer 2100, and then quantified again using the KAPA Library Quantification kit. A separate single-read 150-cycle Illumina NextSeq 550 flow cell was used to sequence each immunoSEQ 96-well plate. The paper's data handling went like this. Because only junctional sequences without quality scores were contained in the immunoSEQ output, filtering matching that applied to full-length reads could not be performed. To assign V/J genes and CDR3, sequences were annotated using PyIR, a Python wrapper for IgBLAST v1.9, with IMGT germline references. Any read was removed if the V/J assignment was weak (E-value above 1e-6), the CDR3 was missing, or the read contained stop codons, out-of-frame junctions, or ambiguous translated residues. V3J clonotypes were defined as sequences sharing an identical inferred V gene, J gene, and CDR3 amino acid sequence. Percentage overlap between repertoires was calculated by dividing the number of shared unique clonotypes by the size of the smaller repertoire. Richness of each repertoire was evaluated using RTK rarefaction, the Chao1 estimator, and Recon v2.1 estimates of unobserved clonotypes. Generation probabilities were computed with OLGA for all TCRbeta clonotypes obtained by the gDNA method from several donors. TCRdb limited this immuneACCESS table to in-frame rearrangements with V and J called. A share of clones is missing; checked studies link under half to unresolved V genes, and the rest is unexplained. The V and J calls and clone size are taken from that table; D and trimming were inferred from the DNA. The sample table records some 2,500,000 clones; about nine tenths of these occur just once. Of the sample, around 0.4% falls within the top ten clones.

The sample belongs to a study of shared clonotypes between healthy human individuals (TCRdb year 2020). Regarding the complete study: The cohort comprised a couple of women and a few men aged 18 to 49 years. For each donor, CD4 naive and CD4 memory were each given three plates, CD8 naive was given two plates, and CD8 memory was given one plate. To estimate repertoire size and how much clonotype sharing occurs between individuals, the study deeply sequenced the blood TCR repertoires of 5 or 6 healthy adults. To increase sequencing depth and limit assay-specific biases, TCR repertoire library preparation and sequencing were carried out by different laboratories using diverse techniques. Leukapheresis yielded between about 0.8 and 8.9 billion PBMCs per donor. The paper's findings and limits, for the study overall: Pairwise subsampling indicated that sequencing depth was expected to affect the degree of clonotype sharing among donors. Estimated clonotype richness was generally larger for naive than for memory subsets. The genetic and exposure-history diversity represented was limited by the small number of donors. When several donors were compared, the shared fraction of clonotypes was about 5% for naive CD4, roughly 3.4% for naive CD8, 2.3% for memory CD4, and 0.3% to 0.5% for memory CD8. Compared with non-shared clonotypes, clonotypes shared by all four sorted-subset donors had higher generation probabilities. Even with the large sequencing depth, rarefaction of the sorted-subset datasets indicated that sequencing was incomplete. Sampling was restricted to blood, and TCR repertoires in tissues likely differ from the TCR repertoires found in blood.

Sequencing was performed on naive CD4+ T cells from PBMCs. What the cell subset or site label conveys for this sample: CD45RA+ positively selected. The origin of this receptor is a man between 18 and 35 years old in good health. Some clones in this sample may be carry-over from other donors' samples. The V and J segments used are TRBV6-1 and TRBJ1-1; 9 central nucleotides agree with TRBD1. The DNA reads TGTGCCAGCAGTAGGACAGGGGCCACTGAAGCTTTCTTT. The encoded protein is CASSRTGATEAFF.